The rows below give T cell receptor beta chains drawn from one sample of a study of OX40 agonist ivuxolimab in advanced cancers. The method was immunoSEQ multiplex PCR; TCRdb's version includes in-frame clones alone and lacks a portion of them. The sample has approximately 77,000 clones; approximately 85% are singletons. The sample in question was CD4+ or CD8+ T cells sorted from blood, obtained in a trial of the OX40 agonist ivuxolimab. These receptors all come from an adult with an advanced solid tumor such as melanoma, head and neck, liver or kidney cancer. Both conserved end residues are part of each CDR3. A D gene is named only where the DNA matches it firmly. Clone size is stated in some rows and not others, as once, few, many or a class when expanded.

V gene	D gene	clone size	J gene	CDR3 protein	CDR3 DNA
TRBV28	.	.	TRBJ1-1	CASSSRSPYTEAFF	TGTGCCAGCAGTTCAAGATCCCCGTACACTGAAGCTTTCTTT
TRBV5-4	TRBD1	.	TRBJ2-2	CASRLGQGIGTGELFF	TGTGCCAGCAGGCTGGGACAGGGGATCGGCACCGGGGAGCTGTTTTTT
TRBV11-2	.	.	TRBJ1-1	CASSLLQVDTEAFF	TGTGCCAGCAGCTTACTACAGGTTGACACTGAAGCTTTCTTT
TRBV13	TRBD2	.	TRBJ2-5	CASSPPGTSGRAGQKTQYF	TGTGCCAGCAGCCCTCCCGGGACTAGCGGGAGGGCCGGGCAGAAGACCCAGTACTTC
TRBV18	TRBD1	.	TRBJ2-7	CASSPGTGGGEQYF	TGTGCCAGCTCCCCCGGAACAGGGGGCGGCGAGCAGTACTTC
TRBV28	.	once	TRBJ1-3	CASSFRGLGGNTIYF	TGTGCCAGCAGTTTTCGGGGGCTAGGTGGAAACACCATATATTTT
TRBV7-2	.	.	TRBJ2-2	CASSLASYGELFF	TGTGCCAGCAGCTTAGCGTCATACGGGGAGCTGTTTTTT
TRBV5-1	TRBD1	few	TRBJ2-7	CASSFWGGQGGYEQYF	TGCGCCAGCAGCTTTTGGGGGGGACAGGGAGGCTACGAGCAGTACTTC
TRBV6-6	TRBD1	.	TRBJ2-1	CASSYGPHRGVNEQFF	TGTGCCAGCAGTTACGGGCCGCACAGGGGGGTCAATGAGCAGTTCTTC
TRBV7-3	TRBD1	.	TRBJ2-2	CASSLQGQVNTGELFF	TGTGCCAGCAGCCTTCAGGGACAGGTTAACACCGGGGAGCTGTTTTTT
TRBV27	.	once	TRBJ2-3	CASSRTHIPSTDTQYF	TGTGCCAGCAGTAGGACCCACATCCCTAGCACAGATACGCAGTATTTT
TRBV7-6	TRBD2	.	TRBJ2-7	CASSLGSSGSREQYF	TGTGCCAGCAGCTTAGGCTCTAGCGGCTCTCGCGAGCAGTACTTC
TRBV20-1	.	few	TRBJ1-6	CSAPLGTLHF	TGCAGTGCCCCCCTCGGGACACTCCACTTT
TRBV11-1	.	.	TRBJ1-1	CASRLSQGATTEAFF	TGTGCCAGCCGCCTCAGCCAAGGGGCGACCACTGAAGCTTTCTTT
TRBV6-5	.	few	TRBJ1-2	CASSYLRAGSYGYTF	TGTGCCAGCAGTTACTTAAGGGCAGGGAGCTATGGCTACACCTTC
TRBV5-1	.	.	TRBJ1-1	CASSLEGISAREAFF	TGCGCCAGCAGCTTGGAAGGGATATCGGCTCGTGAAGCTTTCTTT
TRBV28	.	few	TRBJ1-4	CASRDRGALRKLFF	TGTGCCAGCAGGGACCGGGGGGCGTTAAGGAAACTGTTTTTT
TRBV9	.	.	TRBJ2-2	CASSVGNWGHTGELFF	TGTGCCAGCAGCGTAGGAAACTGGGGTCACACCGGGGAGCTGTTTTTT
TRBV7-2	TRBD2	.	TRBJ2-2	CASSFRTSRSWAGELFF	TGTGCCAGCAGCTTCCGGACTAGTCGGTCATGGGCCGGGGAGCTGTTTTTT